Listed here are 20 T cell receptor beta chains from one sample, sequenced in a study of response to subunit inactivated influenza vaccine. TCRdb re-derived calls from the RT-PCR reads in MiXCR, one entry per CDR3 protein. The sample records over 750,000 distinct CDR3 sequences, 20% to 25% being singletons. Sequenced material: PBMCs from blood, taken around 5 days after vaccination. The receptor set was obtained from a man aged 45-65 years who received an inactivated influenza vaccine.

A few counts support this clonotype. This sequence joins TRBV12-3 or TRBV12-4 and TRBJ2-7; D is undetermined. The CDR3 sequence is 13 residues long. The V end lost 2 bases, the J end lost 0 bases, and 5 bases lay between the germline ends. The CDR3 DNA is TGTGCCAGCAGTTTACTAGTCTCCTACGAGCAGTACTTC. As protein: CASSLLVSYEQYF.

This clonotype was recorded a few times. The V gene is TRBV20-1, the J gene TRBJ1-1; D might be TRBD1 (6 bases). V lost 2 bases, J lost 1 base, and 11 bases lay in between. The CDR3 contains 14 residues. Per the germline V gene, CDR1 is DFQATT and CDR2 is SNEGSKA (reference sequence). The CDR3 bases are TGCAGTGCTAGAATGGGACACCCGAACACTGAAGCTTTCTTT. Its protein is CSARMGHPNTEAFF.

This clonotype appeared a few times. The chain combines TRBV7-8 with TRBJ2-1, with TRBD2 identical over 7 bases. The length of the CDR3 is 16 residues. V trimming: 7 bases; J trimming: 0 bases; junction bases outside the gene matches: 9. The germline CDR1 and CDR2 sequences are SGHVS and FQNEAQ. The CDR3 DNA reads TGTGCCAGCACCCTATCGACGGGGGGCTCCTACAATGAGCAGTTCTTC. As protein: CASTLSTGGSYNEQFF.

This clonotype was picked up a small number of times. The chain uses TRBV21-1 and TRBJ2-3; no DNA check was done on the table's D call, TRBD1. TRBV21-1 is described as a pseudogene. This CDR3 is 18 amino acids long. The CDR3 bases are TGTGCCAGCAGCAAACCCCCCGGGGCAGCGAAACGCACAGATACGCAGTATTTT. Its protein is CASSKPPGAAKRTDTQYF.

The CDR3 here is CATSDTQQGIGNQPQHF. The CDR3 region has the DNA TGTGCCACCAGTGATACGCAACAGGGCATCGGCAATCAGCCCCAGCATTTT. The rearrangement joins TRBV24-1 to TRBJ1-5, with D perhaps matching TRBD1 (6 bases). Trimming took off 3 bases at V and 2 bases at J, with 16 bases between the two ends. CDR3 size: 17 residues. The germline gives CDR1 KGHDR, CDR2 SFDVKD.

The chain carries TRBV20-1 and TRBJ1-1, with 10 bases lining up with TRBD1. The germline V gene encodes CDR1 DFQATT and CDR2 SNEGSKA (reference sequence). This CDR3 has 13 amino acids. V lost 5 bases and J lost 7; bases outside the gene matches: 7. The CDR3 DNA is TGCAGTGCTGCAAGACAGGGGGCGAATGAAGCTTTCTTT. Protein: CSAARQGANEAFF.

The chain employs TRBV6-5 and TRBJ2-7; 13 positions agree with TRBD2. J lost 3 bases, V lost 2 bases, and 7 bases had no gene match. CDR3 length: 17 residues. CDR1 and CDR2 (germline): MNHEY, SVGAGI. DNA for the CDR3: TGTGCCAGCAGTTACATGTCCTGGACTAGCGGGAGCTACGAGCAGTACTTC. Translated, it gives CASSYMSWTSGSYEQYF.

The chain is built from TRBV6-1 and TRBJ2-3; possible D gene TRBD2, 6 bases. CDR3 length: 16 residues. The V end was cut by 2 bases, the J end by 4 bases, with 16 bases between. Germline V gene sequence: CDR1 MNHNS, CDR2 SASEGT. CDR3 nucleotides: TGTGCCAGCAGTGAATTAGGAGGGACCAAGCCAGATACGCAGTATTTT. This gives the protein CASSELGGTKPDTQYF.

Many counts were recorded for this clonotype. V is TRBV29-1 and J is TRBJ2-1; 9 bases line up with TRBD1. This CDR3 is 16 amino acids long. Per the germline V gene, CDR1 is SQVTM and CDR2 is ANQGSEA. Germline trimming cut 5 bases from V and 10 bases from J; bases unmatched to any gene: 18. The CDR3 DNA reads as TGCAGCGTTTCGGGGGTCGTCGGACAGGGGCTTAGCGAGCAGTTCTTC. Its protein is CSVSGVVGQGLSEQFF.

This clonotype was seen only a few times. The CDR3 reads CASSLRMGQPQHF. The CDR3 DNA is TGTGCCAGCAGTTTAAGGATGGGGCAGCCCCAGCATTTT. The chain employs TRBV12-3 or TRBV12-4 and TRBJ1-5; the D is unclear. The ends were cut back, 2 bases at V and 7 bases at J, with 9 bases in the middle. CDR3 length equals 13 residues.

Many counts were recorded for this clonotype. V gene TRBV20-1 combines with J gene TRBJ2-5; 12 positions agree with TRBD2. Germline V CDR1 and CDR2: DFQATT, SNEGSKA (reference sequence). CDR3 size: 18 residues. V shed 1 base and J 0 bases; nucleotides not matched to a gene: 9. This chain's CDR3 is CSARARTSGVVYQETQYF. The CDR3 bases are TGCAGTGCTAGAGCGCGGACTAGCGGGGTAGTCTACCAAGAGACCCAGTACTTC.

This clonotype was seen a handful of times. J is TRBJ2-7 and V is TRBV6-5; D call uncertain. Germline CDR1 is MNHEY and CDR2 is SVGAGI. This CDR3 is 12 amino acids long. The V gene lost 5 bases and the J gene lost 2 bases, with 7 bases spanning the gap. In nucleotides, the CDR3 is TGTGCCAGCAGTGCTCCGACCTACGAGCAGTACTTC. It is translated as CASSAPTYEQYF.

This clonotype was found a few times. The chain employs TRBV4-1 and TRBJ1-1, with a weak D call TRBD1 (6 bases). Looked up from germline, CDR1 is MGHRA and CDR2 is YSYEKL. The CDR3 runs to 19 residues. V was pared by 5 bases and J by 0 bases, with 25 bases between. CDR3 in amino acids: CASSSPSRLQGTMNTEAFF. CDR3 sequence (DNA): TGCGCCAGCAGCTCCCCGTCGCGATTACAGGGAACCATGAACACTGAAGCTTTCTTT.

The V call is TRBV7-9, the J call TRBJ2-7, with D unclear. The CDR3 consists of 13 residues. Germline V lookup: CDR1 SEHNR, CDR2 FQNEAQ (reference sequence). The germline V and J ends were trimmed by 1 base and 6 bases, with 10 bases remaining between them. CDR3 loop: CASSLDSLGEQYF. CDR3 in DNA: TGTGCCAGCAGCTTAGATTCGTTGGGCGAGCAGTACTTC.

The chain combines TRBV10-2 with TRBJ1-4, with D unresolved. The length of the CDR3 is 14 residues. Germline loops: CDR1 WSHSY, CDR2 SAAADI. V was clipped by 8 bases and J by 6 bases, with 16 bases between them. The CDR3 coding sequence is TGCGCCAGCGGCGGCGCACGGAGTTATGAAAAACTGTTTTTT. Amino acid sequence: CASGGARSYEKLFF.

In DNA form, the CDR3 reads TGTGCCAGCTCCCTAATTGAGGAGCTGTTTTTT. Protein: CASSLIEELFF. The genes are TRBV18 and TRBJ2-2; D gene unclear. Looked up from germline, CDR1 is KGHSH and CDR2 is LQKENI. Trimming cost V 6 bases and J 10 bases, with 9 bases left between them. This CDR3 has 11 residues.

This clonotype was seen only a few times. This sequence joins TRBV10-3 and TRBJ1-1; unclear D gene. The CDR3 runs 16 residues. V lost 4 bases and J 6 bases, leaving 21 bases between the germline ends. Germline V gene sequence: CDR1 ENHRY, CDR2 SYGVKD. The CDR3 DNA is TGTGCCATCAGTGCAGGCCCCTACGTTGGGGATCCTGAAGCTTTCTTT. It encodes CAISAGPYVGDPEAFF.

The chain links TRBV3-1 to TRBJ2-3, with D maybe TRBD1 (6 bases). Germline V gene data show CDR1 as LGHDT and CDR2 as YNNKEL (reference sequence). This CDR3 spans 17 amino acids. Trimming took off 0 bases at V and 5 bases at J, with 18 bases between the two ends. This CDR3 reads CASSQDVPGQRRDTQYF. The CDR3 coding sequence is TGTGCCAGCAGCCAAGATGTCCCGGGACAACGGAGAGATACGCAGTATTTT.

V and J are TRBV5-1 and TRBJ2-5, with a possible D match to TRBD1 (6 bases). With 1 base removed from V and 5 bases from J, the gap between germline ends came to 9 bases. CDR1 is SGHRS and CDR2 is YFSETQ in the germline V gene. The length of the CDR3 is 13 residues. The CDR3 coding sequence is TGCGCCAGCAGCTTGACTCAGGGGGAGACCCAGTACTTC. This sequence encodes CASSLTQGETQYF.

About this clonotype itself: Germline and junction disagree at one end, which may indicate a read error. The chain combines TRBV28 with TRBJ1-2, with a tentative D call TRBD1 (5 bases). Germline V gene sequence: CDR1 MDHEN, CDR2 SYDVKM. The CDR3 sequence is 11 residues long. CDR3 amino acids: CASSSQMGGLF. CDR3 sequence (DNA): TGTGCCAGCAGTTCTCAAATGGGGGGACTTTTC.